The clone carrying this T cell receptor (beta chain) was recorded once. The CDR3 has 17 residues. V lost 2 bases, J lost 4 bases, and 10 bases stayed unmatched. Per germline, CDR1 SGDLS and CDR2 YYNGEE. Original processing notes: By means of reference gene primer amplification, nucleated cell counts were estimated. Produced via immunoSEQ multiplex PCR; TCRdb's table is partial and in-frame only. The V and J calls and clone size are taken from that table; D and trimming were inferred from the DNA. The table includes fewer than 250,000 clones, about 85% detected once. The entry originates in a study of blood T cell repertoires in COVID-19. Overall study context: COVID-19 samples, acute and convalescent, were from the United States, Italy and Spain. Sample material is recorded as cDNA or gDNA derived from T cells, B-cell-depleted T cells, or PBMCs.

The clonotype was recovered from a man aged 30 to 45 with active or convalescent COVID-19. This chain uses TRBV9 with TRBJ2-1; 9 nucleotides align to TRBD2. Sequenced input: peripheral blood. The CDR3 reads CASSVARSGGPYNEQFF. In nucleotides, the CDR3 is TGTGCCAGCAGCGTCGCGCGTAGCGGGGGCCCTTACAATGAGCAGTTCTTC.